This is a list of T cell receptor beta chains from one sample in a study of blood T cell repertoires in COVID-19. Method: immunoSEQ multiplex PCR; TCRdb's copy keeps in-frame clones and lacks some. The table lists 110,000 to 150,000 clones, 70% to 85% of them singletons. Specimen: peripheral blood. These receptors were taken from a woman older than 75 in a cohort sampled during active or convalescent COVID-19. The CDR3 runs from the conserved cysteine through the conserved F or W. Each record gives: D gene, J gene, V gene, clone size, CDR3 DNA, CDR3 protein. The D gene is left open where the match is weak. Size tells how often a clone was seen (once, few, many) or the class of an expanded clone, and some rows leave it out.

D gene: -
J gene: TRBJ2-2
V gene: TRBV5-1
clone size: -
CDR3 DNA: TGCGCCAGCAGCTTCTATGGCACCGGGGAGCTGTTTTTT
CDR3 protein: CASSFYGTGELFF

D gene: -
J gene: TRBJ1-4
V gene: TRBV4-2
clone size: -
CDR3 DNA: TGTGCCAGCAGCCAAGAGTTCCAAGAAAAACTGTTTTTT
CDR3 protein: CASSQEFQEKLFF

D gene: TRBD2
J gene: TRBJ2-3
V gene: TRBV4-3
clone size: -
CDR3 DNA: TGCGCCAGCAGCCAAGAGAGACTAGCGGGGCAGTATTTT
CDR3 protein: CASSQERLAGQYF

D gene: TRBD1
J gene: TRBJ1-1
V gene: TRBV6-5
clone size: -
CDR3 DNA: TGTGCCAGCAGCCTAGACAGGGGGCAGAATGAAGCTTTCTTT
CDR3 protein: CASSLDRGQNEAFF

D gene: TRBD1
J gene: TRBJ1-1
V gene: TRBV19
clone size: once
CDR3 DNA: TGTGCCGGAGGACAGGGGGCGAACACTGAAGCTTTCTTT
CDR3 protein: CAGGQGANTEAFF

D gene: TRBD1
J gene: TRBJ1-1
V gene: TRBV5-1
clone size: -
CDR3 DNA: TGCGCCAGCAGCTTAGGACAGGGGAGGACTTTCTTT
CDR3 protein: CASSLGQGRTFF

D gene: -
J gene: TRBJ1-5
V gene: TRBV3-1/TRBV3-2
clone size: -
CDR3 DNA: TGTGCCAGCAGCCCCCGACACCGGTGGGATCAGCCCCAGCATTTT
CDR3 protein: CASSPRHRWDQPQHF

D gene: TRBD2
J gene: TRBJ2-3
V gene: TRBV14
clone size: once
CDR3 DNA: TGTGCCAGCAGCCAAGATGCGGGGGGGGTTACAGATACGCAGTATTTT
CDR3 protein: CASSQDAGGVTDTQYF

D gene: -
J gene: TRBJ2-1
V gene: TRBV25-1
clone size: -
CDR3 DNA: TGTGCCAGCAGTGAAAGACGAGGGTTCGGGCAGTTCTTC
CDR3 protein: CASSERRGFGQFF

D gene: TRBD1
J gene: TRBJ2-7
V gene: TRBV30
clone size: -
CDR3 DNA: TGTGCCTGGGCCCGGGACAGGGGCGAAGAGCAGTACTTC
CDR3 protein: CAWARDRGEEQYF

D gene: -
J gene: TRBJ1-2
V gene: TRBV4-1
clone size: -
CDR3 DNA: TGCGCCAGCAGCCAAGGGGGCACCTACTACACCTTC
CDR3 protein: CASSQGGTYYTF

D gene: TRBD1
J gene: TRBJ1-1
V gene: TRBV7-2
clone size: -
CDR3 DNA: TGTGCCAGCAGCCAATCGACAGGGGTAACTGAAGCTTTCTTT
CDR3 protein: CASSQSTGVTEAFF

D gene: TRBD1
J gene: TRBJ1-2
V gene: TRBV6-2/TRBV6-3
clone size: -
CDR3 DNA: TGTGCCAGCAGTTCTAACCTTCGGACAGGGGCGATGAATGGCTACACCTTC
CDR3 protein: CASSSNLRTGAMNGYTF

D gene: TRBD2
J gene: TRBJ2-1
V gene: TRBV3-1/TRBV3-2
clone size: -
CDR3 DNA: TGTGCCAGCAGCCAAGACTGGGCTAGCGGGGAGCAGTTCTTC
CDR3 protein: CASSQDWASGEQFF

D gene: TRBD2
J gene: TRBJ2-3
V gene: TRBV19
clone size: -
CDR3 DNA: TGTGCCAGTAGGCGGACTAGCGCTAGCACAGATACGCAGTATTTT
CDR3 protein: CASRRTSASTDTQYF

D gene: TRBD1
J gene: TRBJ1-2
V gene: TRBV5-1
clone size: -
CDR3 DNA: TGCGCCAGCAGCTCACCACAGGGGGATGGCTACACCTTC
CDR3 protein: CASSSPQGDGYTF

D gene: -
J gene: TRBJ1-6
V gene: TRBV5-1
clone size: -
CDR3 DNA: TGCGCCAGCAGCTTGCTGGACATGGGGAATTCACCCCTCCACTTT
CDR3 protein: CASSLLDMGNSPLHF

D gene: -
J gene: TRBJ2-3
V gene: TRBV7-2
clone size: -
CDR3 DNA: TGTGCCAGCAGCTTGTTGGGCAACACAGATACGCAGTATTTT
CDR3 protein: CASSLLGNTDTQYF

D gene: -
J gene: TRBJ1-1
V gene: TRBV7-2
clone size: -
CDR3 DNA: TGTGCCAGCAGCTCGCGGCGGGGTGAAGCTTTCTTT
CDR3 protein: CASSSRRGEAFF

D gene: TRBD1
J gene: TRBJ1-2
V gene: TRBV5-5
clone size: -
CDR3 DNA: TGTGCCAGCAGACGGACATCGGGACAGGGGGCCTCTGGCTACACCTTC
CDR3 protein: CASRRTSGQGASGYTF

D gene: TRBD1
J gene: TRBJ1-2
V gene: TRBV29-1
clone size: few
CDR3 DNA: TGCAGCGTGTCCCGGGACAGGGTCTATGGCTACACCTTC
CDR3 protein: CSVSRDRVYGYTF

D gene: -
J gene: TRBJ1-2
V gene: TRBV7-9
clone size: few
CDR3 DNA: TGTGCCAGCAGCTTAAGGGGAAACTATGGCTACACCTTC
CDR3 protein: CASSLRGNYGYTF

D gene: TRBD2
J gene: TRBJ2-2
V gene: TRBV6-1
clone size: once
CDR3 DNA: TGTGCCAGCAGTGAATGGTACGGACTAGCGGGGAACACCGGGGAGCTGTTTTTT
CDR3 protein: CASSEWYGLAGNTGELFF

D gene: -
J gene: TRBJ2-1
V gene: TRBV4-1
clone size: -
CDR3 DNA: TGCGCCAGCAGCCGCCTAGGGGGGGGTTCCTACAATGAGCAGTTCTTC
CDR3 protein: CASSRLGGGSYNEQFF

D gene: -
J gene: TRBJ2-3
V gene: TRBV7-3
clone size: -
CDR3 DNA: TGTGCCAGCAGCTCGCGGGACCTCACAGATACGCAGTATTTT
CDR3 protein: CASSSRDLTDTQYF

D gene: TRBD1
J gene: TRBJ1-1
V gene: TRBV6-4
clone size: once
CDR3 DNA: TGTGCCAGCAGCTCGCAGGGGGACACTGAAGCTTTCTTT
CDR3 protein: CASSSQGDTEAFF

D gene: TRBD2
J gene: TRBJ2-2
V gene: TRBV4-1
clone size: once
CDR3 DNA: TGCGCCAGCAGCCAAAAGGGTCGGGGGGATGGCACCGGGGAGCTGTTTTTT
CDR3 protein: CASSQKGRGDGTGELFF

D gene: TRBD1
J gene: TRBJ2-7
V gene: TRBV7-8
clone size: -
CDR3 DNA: TGTGCCAGCATGTCGGACAGGATCTCCTACGAGCAGTACTTC
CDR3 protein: CASMSDRISYEQYF

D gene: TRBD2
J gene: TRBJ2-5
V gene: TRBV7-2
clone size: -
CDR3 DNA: TGTGCCAGCAGCTTAGCTCGAGCGGGGGGGGCCCGTTTGACCCAGTACTTC
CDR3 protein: CASSLARAGGARLTQYF

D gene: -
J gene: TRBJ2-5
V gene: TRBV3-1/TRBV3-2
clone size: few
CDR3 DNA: TGTGCCAGCGGAGACAGGATCCAAGAGACCCAGTACTTC
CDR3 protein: CASGDRIQETQYF

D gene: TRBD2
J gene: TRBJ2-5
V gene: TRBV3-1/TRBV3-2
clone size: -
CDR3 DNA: TGTGCCAGCAGCCGCGGCTACGCGGGGGGAGAAGAAGAGACCCAGTACTTC
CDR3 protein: CASSRGYAGGEEETQYF

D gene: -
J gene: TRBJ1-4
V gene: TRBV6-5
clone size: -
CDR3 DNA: TGTGCCTCCCGGGCCGCCCTGGGAGTTAATGAAAAACTGTTTTTT
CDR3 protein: CASRAALGVNEKLFF

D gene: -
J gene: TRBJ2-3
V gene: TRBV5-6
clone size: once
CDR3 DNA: TGTGCCAGCAGCTTGTTGGCTTCTAGCACAGATACGCAGTATTTT
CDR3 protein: CASSLLASSTDTQYF

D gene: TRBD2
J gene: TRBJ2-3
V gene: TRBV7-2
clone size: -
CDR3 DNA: TGTGCCAGCGGGCCAAGCGGGGGGCCCGCAGATACGCAGTATTTT
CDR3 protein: CASGPSGGPADTQYF

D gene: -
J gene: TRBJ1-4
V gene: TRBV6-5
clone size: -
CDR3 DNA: TGTGCCAGCAGTTACTCCGGCGGGCCAGGTGAAAAACTGTTTTTT
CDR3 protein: CASSYSGGPGEKLFF

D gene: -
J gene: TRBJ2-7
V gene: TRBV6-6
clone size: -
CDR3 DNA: TGTGCCAGCAGTCCTACAGACTACGAGCAGTACTTC
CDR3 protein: CASSPTDYEQYF

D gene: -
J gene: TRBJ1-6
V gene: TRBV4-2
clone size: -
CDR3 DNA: TGTGCCAGCAGCCAAGTTCGAGATTCACCCCTCCACTTT
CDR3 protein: CASSQVRDSPLHF

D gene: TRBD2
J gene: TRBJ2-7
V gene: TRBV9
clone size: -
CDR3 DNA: TGTGCCAGCCTCGCGGGGGGCCTTATGCACGAGCAGTACTTC
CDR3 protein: CASLAGGLMHEQYF

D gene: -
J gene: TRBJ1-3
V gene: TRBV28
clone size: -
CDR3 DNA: TGTGCCAGCAGTCCGACCGGGACTGGGGAAAACACCATATATTTT
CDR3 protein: CASSPTGTGENTIYF

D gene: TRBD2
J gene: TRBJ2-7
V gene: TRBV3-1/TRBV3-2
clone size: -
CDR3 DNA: TGTGCCAGCAGCCCTGCTAGAGCGGGGGGCTACGAGCAGTACTTC
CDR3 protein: CASSPARAGGYEQYF

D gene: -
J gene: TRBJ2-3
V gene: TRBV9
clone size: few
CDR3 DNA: TGTGCCAGCAGCGTTTCCGGGGGGCCGAGCACAGATACGCAGTATTTT
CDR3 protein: CASSVSGGPSTDTQYF

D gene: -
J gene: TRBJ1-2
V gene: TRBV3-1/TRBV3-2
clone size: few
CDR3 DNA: TGTGCCAGCAGCAAGCCTGGACAGACGATCTATGGCTACACCTTC
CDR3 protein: CASSKPGQTIYGYTF

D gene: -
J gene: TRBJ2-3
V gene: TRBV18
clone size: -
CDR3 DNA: TGTGCCAGCTCACCAGACTACACAGATACGCAGTATTTT
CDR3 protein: CASSPDYTDTQYF